What follows is one T cell receptor beta chain and its context. These data are taken from a study of blood T cell repertoires in COVID-19. The overall study: Material from acute and convalescent COVID-19 was sourced from the United States, Italy and Spain. In each case, the material was cDNA or gDNA derived from T cells, B-cell-depleted T cells, or PBMCs.

As processed by the authors: Quantification of nucleated cells was approximated via reference gene primer amplification. Repertoires were generated with immunoSEQ multiplex PCR, while TCRdb's copy carries only in-frame clones and drops some. That table supplies the V and J calls and clone size; D and trimming were determined from the DNA. The sample carries fewer than 50,000 clones, roughly 91% recorded once. After removal of 3 bases from V and 3 bases from J, the junction contained 1 base not matched to a gene. The CDR3 length is 14 residues. Germline CDR1 and CDR2: SGHRS and YFSETQ. The source material was peripheral blood. This TCR was recovered from a man aged 50 to 60 with active COVID-19. The chain couples TRBV5-1 to TRBJ2-5, with TRBD1 matching 11 bases. The CDR3, as DNA: TGCGCCAGCAGCTGGGGACAGGGGGAAGAGACCCAGTACTTC. Protein sequence: CASSWGQGEETQYF.